The 25 T cell receptor beta chains in this list originate from one sample, sequenced in a study of blood T cells in healthy people across ages (dated by TCRdb to the mid-2010s). The protocol used for the library was 5' RACE. Sequencer: Illumina HiSeq 2500. The second PCR ran for roughly 6 to 11 cycles and used a J-beta primer mix along with a sample-barcoded 5' primer. The public reads were reprocessed in TCRdb via fastp at Q25 and MiXCR, keeping in-frame beta chains. Each CDR3 protein gets just one entry, which takes the most common genes and DNA from the rows behind it. Here the sample has about 780,000 distinct CDR3 sequences; less than 60% occur a single time. The biggest ten clones account for 15% to 20% of the sample. The sample taken for sequencing was blood. The origin of the receptors is a man older than 75 in good health.

The V call is TRBV5-1, the J call TRBJ2-5; TRBD2 matches 7 bases. CDR1 and CDR2 (germline): SGHRS, YFSETQ. There are 16 residues in the CDR3. J was trimmed by 5 bases and V by 4 bases; bases with no gene match: 14. The DNA of the CDR3 is TGCGCCAGCAGCGTGGCGGGCGGGAGAAATACGGAGACCCAGTACTTC. Protein: CASSVAGGRNTETQYF. The full variable domain, completed using reference TRBV5-1 and TRBJ2-5, is KAGVTQTPRYLIKTRGQQVTLSCSPISGHRSVSWYQQTPGQGLQFLFEYFSETQRNKGNFPGRFSGRQFSNSRSEMNVSTLELGDSALYLCASSVAGGRNTETQYFGPGTRLLVL.

This clonotype was seen once. The V call is TRBV20-1, the J call TRBJ2-1; 8 positions match TRBD2. The CDR3 sequence is 15 residues long. CDR1 is DFQATT and CDR2 is SNEGSKA in the germline V gene (reference sequence). Unmatched junction bases numbered 7, after V lost 3 bases and J lost 3 bases. The CDR3 DNA follows: TGCAGTGCTAGTCCTCGGGAGGGATACTACAATGAGCAGTTCTTC. Protein sequence: CSASPREGYYNEQFF.

This clonotype came up a few times. The J gene is TRBJ2-1, the V gene TRBV12-3 or TRBV12-4; 13 nucleotides match TRBD2. The CDR3 loop spans 16 amino acids. V lost 6 bases to trimming and J lost 8 bases; unmatched junction nucleotides: 10. The CDR3 spells CASSPRTSGSSDEQFF. CDR3 coding DNA: TGTGCCAGCAGCCCTCGGACTAGCGGGAGTTCGGATGAGCAGTTCTTC.

This clonotype was counted only a few times. This rearrangement joins TRBV10-3 to TRBJ2-1; 7 positions match TRBD2. This CDR3 spans 14 amino acids. With V trimmed by 10 bases and J by 2 bases, 8 bases remained unmatched. CDR1 is ENHRY and CDR2 is SYGVKD in the germline V gene. The CDR3 spells CATRTSAAYNEQFF. The CDR3 DNA reads TGTGCCACCCGAACTAGCGCCGCCTACAATGAGCAGTTCTTC.

This clonotype has a count of ten or more. The chain uses TRBV7-6 and TRBJ2-7; 8 positions match TRBD1. J was trimmed by 6 bases and V by 5 bases; bases with no gene match: 6. The CDR3 runs 13 residues. The V gene's germline CDR1 is SGHVS and CDR2 FNYEAQ. This CDR3 is CASSVGQGSEQYF. The CDR3 bases are TGTGCCAGCAGCGTAGGACAGGGTTCCGAGCAGTACTTC.

This clonotype has more than one count but fewer than ten. The chain carries TRBV20-1 and TRBJ2-5; 8 nucleotides match TRBD1. V shed 6 bases, J shed 3 bases, and the junction held 9 bases outside the gene matches. The CDR3 extends over 14 amino acids. Looked up from germline, CDR1 is DFQATT and CDR2 is SNEGSKA (reference sequence). This chain's CDR3 is CSAPTGGMEETQYF. DNA of the CDR3: TGCAGTGCCCCCACAGGGGGAATGGAAGAGACCCAGTACTTC.

The V call is TRBV27, the J call TRBJ1-4, with 8 bases matching TRBD1. Per germline, CDR1 MNHEY and CDR2 SMNVEV (reference sequence). The V and J ends lost 3 bases and 2 bases, in that order; junction bases with no gene match: 8. The CDR3 covers 17 residues. CDR3 nucleotides: TGTGCCAGCAGTTTCCTTGGACAGGGTACCACTAATGAAAAACTGTTTTTT. Amino acid sequence: CASSFLGQGTTNEKLFF. The whole variable domain, filled in from reference TRBV27 and TRBJ1-4, reads EAQVTQNPRYLITVTGKKLTVTCSQNMNHEYMSWYRQDPGLGLRQIYYSMNVEVTDKGDVPEGYKVSRKEKRNFPLILESPSPNQTSLYFCASSFLGQGTTNEKLFFGSGTQLSVL.

This clonotype was detected ten times or more. This sequence joins TRBV7-9 and TRBJ2-3; D gene ambiguous. With 1 base removed from V and 0 bases from J, the gap between germline ends came to 8 bases. CDR1 and CDR2 (germline): SEHNR, FQNEAQ (reference sequence). CDR3 length: 15 amino acids. The CDR3: CASSLVRQSTDTQYF. CDR3 sequence (DNA): TGTGCCAGCAGCTTAGTACGGCAGAGCACAGATACGCAGTATTTT. The whole variable domain, filled in from reference TRBV7-9 and TRBJ2-3, reads DTGVSQNPRHKITKRGQNVTFRCDPISEHNRLYWYRQTLGQGPEFLTYFQNEAQLEKSRLLSDRFSAERPKGSFSTLEIQRTEQGDSAMYLCASSLVRQSTDTQYFGPGTRLTVL.

V and J are TRBV5-6 and TRBJ2-3; 11 bases fit TRBD2. The junction had 9 bases not matched to a gene; V was cut back by 6 bases and J by 9 bases. The CDR3 is 14 residues long. CDR1 and CDR2 (germline): SGHDT, YYEEEE. This CDR3 is CASNPLAGARTQYF. CDR3 nucleotides: TGTGCCAGCAACCCACTAGCGGGAGCGAGGACGCAGTATTTT.

This clonotype was observed many times. V is TRBV12-3 or TRBV12-4 and J is TRBJ2-1; 13 positions match TRBD2. The CDR3 has 15 residues. V lost 5 bases and J lost 7; bases outside the gene matches: 5. CDR3 nucleotide sequence: TGTGCCAGCAGTCCCGGACTAGCGGGAGCTAATGAGCAGTTCTTC. Amino acids: CASSPGLAGANEQFF.

The chain uses TRBV5-6 and TRBJ2-1; 10 bases are a match to TRBD2. This CDR3 spans 16 amino acids. V dropped 4 bases and J dropped 2; count of bases not matched to a gene: 6. Germline loops: CDR1 SGHDT, CDR2 YYEEEE. The CDR3 DNA sequence: TGTGCCAGCAGCCTAAAAGCGGGAGGGGCCTACAATGAGCAGTTCTTC. Translating it yields CASSLKAGGAYNEQFF.

The chain is built from TRBV5-6 and TRBJ1-2; D unclear. The CDR3 is 16 amino acids. V was cut by 4 bases and J by 4 bases, with 20 bases left in between. Germline-derived CDR1 and CDR2 are SGHDT and YYEEEE. CDR3 nucleotides: TGTGCCAGCAGCGGGTTGCCGGGCCCCGTTGGCTATGGCTACACCTTC. This gives the protein CASSGLPGPVGYGYTF.

The CDR3 region has the DNA TGCGCCAGCAGTGCTGGACTCAGGAGCTCCTATAATTCACCCCTCCACTTT. Protein sequence: CASSAGLRSSYNSPLHF. The V call is TRBV10-2, the J call TRBJ1-6, with D hard to call. This CDR3 comprises 17 residues. V gave up 4 bases and J gave up 0 bases, with 13 bases separating them. Germline-derived CDR1 and CDR2 are WSHSY and SAAADI.

The chain combines TRBV29-1 with TRBJ2-1; the match to TRBD2 covers 7 bases. V trimming: 3 bases; J trimming: 9 bases; junction bases outside the gene matches: 8. The CDR3 is made up of 13 amino acids. The V gene's germline CDR1 is SQVTM and CDR2 ANQGSEA. The CDR3 is CSVELAVPTEQFF. The CDR3 nucleotides are TGCAGCGTTGAGCTAGCGGTCCCCACTGAGCAGTTCTTC.

The chain is built from TRBV24-1 and TRBJ1-2, with 11 bases identical to TRBD1. The CDR3 runs to 18 residues. The ends lost 3 bases at V and 3 bases at J; junction bases unmatched: 11. Germline V gene data show CDR1 as KGHDR and CDR2 as SFDVKD. CDR3 sequence: CATSDTPGQGEGDYGYTF. The DNA for the CDR3 is TGTGCCACCAGTGATACCCCGGGACAGGGGGAGGGCGACTATGGCTACACCTTC.

Remarks on this clonotype: A junction boundary mismatches the germline segment, possibly from a read error. The chain links TRBV5-1 to TRBJ2-3; 10 nucleotides match TRBD2. Germline CDR1 is SGHRS and CDR2 is YFSETQ. This CDR3 contains 17 residues. CDR3 sequence reads: CAGSLGASGSRADTQYF. CDR3 DNA sequence: TGCGCCGGCAGCTTGGGGGCTAGCGGGAGTCGGGCAGATACGCAGTATTTT.

Concerning this clonotype: This may stem from a read error, because a much larger clone lies one nucleotide away. The gene calls are TRBV15 and TRBJ2-1; no firm D call. Near its end, the DNA agrees better with TRBJ2-7, so the J call may be wrong. Looked up from germline, CDR1 is LNHNV and CDR2 is YYDKDF (reference sequence). The CDR3 is 15 amino acids. CDR3 protein: CATSKLGSSYNEQYF. Written as DNA, the CDR3 is TGTGCCACCAGCAAGCTCGGAAGCTCCTACAATGAGCAGTACTTC.

This chain links TRBV9 with TRBJ1-1; D is unclear. Looked up from germline, CDR1 is SGDLS and CDR2 is YYNGEE. The CDR3 consists of 13 residues. The germline V and J ends were trimmed by 3 bases and 4 bases, with 10 bases remaining between them. The CDR3 DNA reads TGTGCCAGCAGCGCAGCAGCGGGCACTGAAGCTTTCTTT. Residues: CASSAAAGTEAFF.

The V gene is TRBV20-1, the J gene TRBJ2-1; D possibly corresponds to TRBD2 (5 bases). V was shortened by 0 bases and J by 4 bases, with 19 bases between the two germline ends. The V gene's germline CDR1 is DFQATT and CDR2 SNEGSKA (reference sequence). The CDR3 contains 17 residues. CDR3 DNA sequence: TGCAGTGCTAGAGATCGGGAACTAGTTGGGCTATACAATGAGCAGTTCTTC. Protein: CSARDRELVGLYNEQFF.

The CDR3 nucleotides read TGTGCCAGCAGCACACAGGGGAGTAGCAATCAGCCCCAGCATTTT. Its translation is CASSTQGSSNQPQHF. The J gene is TRBJ1-5, the V gene TRBV12-3 or TRBV12-4, with 7 nucleotides matching TRBD1. The ends lost 6 bases at V and 0 bases at J; junction bases unmatched: 5. The CDR3 contains 15 residues.

This clonotype has only one observation. V and J are TRBV6-2 or TRBV6-3 and TRBJ2-1; D gene ambiguous. The J call may be incorrect, as the DNA end agrees better with TRBJ2-7. This CDR3 is 14 amino acids long. Germline values: CDR1 MNHEY, CDR2 SVGEGT. This CDR3 is CASSYSVSYNEQYF. CDR3 nucleotide sequence: TGTGCCAGCAGTTATTCAGTCTCCTACAATGAGCAGTACTTC.

This clonotype was picked up a small number of times. The CDR3 sequence: CAISDVIGTSGKNEQYF. The CDR3 DNA reads as TGTGCCATCAGTGACGTCATTGGGACTAGCGGGAAGAACGAGCAGTACTTC. The V call is TRBV10-3, the J call TRBJ2-5, with 13 bases lining up with TRBD2. The tail of the sequence fits TRBJ2-7 better, so the J call may be wrong. There are 17 residues in the CDR3. The germline V gene has CDR1 ENHRY and CDR2 SYGVKD.

The rearrangement joins TRBV29-1 to TRBJ1-4; 7 bases match TRBD1. V was pared by 7 bases and J by 7 bases, with 9 bases of the junction left unmatched. This CDR3 has 13 amino acids. Germline-derived CDR1 and CDR2 are SQVTM and ANQGSEA. DNA for the CDR3: TGCAGCGCGAACAGGGGTTTAGGTGAAAAACTGTTTTTT. This codes for CSANRGLGEKLFF.

The rearrangement uses TRBV10-3 and TRBJ2-1; 11 positions agree with TRBD2. Germline V gene lookup returns CDR1 ENHRY and CDR2 SYGVKD. This CDR3 region has 20 residues. V gave up 4 bases and J gave up 10 bases; unmatched junction bases: 24. The CDR3 reads CAISGTTGLAGPGGREEQFF. As DNA, the CDR3 is TGTGCCATCAGTGGGACTACAGGACTAGCGGGTCCCGGGGGACGGGAGGAGCAGTTCTTC.

V gene TRBV29-1 combines with J gene TRBJ1-2; perhaps TRBD1 as D (5 bases). The CDR3 contains 11 residues. The V end lost 7 bases, the J end lost 6 bases, and 12 bases lay between the germline ends. Germline V gives CDR1 SQVTM, CDR2 ANQGSEA. Here the CDR3 reads CSAARANGYTF. The DNA of the CDR3 is TGCAGCGCCGCCAGGGCCAATGGCTACACCTTC.